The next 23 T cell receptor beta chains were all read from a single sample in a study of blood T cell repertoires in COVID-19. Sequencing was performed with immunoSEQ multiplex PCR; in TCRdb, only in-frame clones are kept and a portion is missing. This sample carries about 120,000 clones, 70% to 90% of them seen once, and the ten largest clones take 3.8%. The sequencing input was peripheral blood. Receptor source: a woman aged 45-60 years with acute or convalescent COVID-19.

This chain's CDR3 is CASSPAKGAGGYTF. DNA of the CDR3: TGTGCCAGCAGCCCCGCGAAGGGGGCGGGTGGCTACACCTTC. The chain combines TRBV5-6 with TRBJ1-2, with 7 bases identical to TRBD1. This CDR3 is 14 amino acids long. With 4 bases clipped from V and 7 bases from J, the junction kept 10 bases outside the gene matches. Per germline, CDR1 SGHDT and CDR2 YYEEEE.

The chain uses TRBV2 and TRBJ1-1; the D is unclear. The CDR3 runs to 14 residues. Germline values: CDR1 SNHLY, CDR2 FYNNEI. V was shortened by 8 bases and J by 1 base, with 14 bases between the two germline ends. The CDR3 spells CASGERRGNTEAFF. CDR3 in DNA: TGTGCCAGCGGGGAGCGGCGCGGGAACACTGAAGCTTTCTTT.

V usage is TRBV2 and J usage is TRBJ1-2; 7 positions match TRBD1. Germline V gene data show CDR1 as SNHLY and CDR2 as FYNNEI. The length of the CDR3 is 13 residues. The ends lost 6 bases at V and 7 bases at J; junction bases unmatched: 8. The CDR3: CASRGPTGFGYTF. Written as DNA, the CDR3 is TGTGCCAGCAGGGGACCGACAGGGTTTGGCTACACCTTC.

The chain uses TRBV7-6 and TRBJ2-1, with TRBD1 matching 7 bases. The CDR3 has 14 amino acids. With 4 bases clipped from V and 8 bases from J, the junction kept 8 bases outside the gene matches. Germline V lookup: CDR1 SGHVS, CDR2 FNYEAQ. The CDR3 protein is CASSSFDRVHEQFF. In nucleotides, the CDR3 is TGTGCCAGCAGCTCATTCGACAGGGTCCATGAGCAGTTCTTC.

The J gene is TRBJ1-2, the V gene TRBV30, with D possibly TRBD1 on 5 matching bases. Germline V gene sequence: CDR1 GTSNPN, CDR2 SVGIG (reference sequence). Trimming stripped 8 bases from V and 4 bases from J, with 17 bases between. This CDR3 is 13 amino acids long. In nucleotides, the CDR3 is TGTGCCAGCCCCAGGGTGACAAGCTATGGCTACACCTTC. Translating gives CASPRVTSYGYTF. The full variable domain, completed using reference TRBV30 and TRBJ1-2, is SQTIHQWPATLVQPVGSPLSLECTVEGTSNPNLYWYRQAAGRGLQLLFYSVGIGQISSEVPQNLSASRPQDRQFILSSKKLLLSDSGFYLCASPRVTSYGYTFGSGTRLTVV.

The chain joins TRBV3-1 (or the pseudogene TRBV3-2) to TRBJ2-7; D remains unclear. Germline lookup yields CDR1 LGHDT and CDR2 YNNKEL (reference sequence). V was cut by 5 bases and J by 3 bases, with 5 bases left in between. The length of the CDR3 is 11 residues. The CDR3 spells CASSFSYEQYF. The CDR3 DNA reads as TGTGCCAGCAGCTTCAGCTACGAGCAGTACTTC.

CDR3 protein: CAWSVMLTGGYTF. The CDR3 region has the DNA TGTGCCTGGAGTGTCATGCTGACTGGTGGCTACACCTTC. The chain carries TRBV30 and TRBJ1-2; D unresolved. V was clipped by 0 bases and J by 7 bases, with 12 bases between them. This CDR3 spans 13 amino acids. The germline gives CDR1 GTSNPN, CDR2 SVGIG (reference sequence).

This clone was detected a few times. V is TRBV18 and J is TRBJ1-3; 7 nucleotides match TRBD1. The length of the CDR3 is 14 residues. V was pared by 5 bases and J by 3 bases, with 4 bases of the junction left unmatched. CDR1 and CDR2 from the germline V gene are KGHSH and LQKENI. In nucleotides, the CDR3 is TGTGCCAGCTCAGAGGGACAGAGTGGAAACACCATATATTTT. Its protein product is CASSEGQSGNTIYF. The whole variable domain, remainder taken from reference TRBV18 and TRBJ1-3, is NAGVMQNPRHLVRRRGQEARLRCSPMKGHSHVYWYRQLPEEGLKFMVYLQKENIIDESGMPKERFSAEFPKEGPSILRIQQVVRGDSAAYFCASSEGQSGNTIYFGEGSWLTVV.

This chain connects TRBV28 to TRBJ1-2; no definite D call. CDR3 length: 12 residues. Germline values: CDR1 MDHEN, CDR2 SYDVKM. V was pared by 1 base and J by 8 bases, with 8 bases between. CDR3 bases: TGTGCCAGCAGTTTATTGGCAGTCGGCTACACCTTC. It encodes CASSLLAVGYTF.

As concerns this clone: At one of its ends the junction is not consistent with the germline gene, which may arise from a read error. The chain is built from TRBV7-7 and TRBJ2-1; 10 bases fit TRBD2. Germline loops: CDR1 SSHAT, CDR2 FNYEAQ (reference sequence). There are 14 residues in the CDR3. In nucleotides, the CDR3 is TGTGCTAGCAGCTTAGCTAGCGGGAGCAATGAGCAGTTCTTC. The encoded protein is CASSLASGSNEQFF.

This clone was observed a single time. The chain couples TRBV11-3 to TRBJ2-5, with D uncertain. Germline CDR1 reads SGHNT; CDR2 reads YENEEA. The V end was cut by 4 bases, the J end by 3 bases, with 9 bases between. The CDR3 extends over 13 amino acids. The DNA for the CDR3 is TGTGCCAGCAGCTATGACTCGGAAGAGACCCAGTACTTC. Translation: CASSYDSEETQYF.

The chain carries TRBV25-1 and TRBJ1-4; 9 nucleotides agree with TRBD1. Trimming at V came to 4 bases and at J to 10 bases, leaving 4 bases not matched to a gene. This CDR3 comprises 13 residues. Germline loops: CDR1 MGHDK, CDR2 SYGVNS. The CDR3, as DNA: TGTGCCAGCAGTGCAGACAGGGGGGGAAAACTGTTTTTT. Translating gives CASSADRGGKLFF.

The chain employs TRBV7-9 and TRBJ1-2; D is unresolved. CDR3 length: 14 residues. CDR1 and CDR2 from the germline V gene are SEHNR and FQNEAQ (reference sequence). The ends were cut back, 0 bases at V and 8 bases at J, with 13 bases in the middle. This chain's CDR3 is CASSLALGSQGYTF. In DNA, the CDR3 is TGTGCCAGCAGCTTAGCGCTGGGCTCCCAAGGCTACACCTTC.

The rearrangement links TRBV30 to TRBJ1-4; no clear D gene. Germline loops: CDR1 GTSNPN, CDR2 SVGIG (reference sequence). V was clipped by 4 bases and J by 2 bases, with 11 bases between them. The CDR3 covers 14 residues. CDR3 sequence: CAWTSAVTNEKLFF. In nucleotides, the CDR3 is TGTGCCTGGACCTCCGCAGTCACTAATGAAAAACTGTTTTTT. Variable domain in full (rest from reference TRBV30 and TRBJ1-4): SQTIHQWPATLVQPVGSPLSLECTVEGTSNPNLYWYRQAAGRGLQLLFYSVGIGQISSEVPQNLSASRPQDRQFILSSKKLLLSDSGFYLCAWTSAVTNEKLFFGSGTQLSVL.

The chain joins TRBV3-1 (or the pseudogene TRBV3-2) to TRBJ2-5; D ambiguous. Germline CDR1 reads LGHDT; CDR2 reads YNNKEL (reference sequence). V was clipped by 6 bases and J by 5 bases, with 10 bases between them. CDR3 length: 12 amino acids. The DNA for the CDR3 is TGTGCCAGCAGTCACCTCGAGGAGACCCAGTACTTC. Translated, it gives CASSHLEETQYF.

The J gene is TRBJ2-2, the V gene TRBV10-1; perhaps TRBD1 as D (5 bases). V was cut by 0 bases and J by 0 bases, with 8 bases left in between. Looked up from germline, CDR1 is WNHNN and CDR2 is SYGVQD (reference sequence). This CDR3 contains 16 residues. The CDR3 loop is CASSESRTTNTGELFF. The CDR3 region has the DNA TGCGCCAGCAGTGAGTCAAGGACAACGAACACCGGGGAGCTGTTTTTT.

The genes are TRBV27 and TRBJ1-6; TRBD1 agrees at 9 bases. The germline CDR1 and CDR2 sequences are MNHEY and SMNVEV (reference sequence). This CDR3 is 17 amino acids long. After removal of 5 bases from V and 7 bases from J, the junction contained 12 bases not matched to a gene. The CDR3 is CASSAYWSGTGNSPLHF. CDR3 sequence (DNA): TGTGCCAGCAGTGCTTATTGGTCAGGGACAGGGAATTCACCCCTCCACTTT.

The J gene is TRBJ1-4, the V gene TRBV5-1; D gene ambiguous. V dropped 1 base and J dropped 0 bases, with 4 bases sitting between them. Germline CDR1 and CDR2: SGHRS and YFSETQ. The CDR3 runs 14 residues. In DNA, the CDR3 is TGCGCCAGCAGCTTGCAGGCAACTAATGAAAAACTGTTTTTT. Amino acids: CASSLQATNEKLFF.

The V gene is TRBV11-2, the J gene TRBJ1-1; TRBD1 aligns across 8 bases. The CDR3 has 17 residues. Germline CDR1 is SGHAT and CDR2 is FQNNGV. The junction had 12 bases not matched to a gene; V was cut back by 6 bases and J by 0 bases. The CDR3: CASSAETGGGLNTEAFF. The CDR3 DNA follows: TGTGCCAGCAGTGCAGAAACAGGGGGGGGACTGAACACTGAAGCTTTCTTT.

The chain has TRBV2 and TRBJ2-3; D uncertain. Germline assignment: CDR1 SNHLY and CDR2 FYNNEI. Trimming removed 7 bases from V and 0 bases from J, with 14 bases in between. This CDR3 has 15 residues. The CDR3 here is CASTNSLTSTDTQYF. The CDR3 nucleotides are TGTGCCAGCACTAACAGCCTAACTAGCACAGATACGCAGTATTTT.

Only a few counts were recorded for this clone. The CDR3 loop is CASRGASRFSYEQYF. The CDR3 DNA reads TGTGCAAGTCGAGGGGCCTCACGATTCTCCTACGAGCAGTACTTC. J is TRBJ2-7 and V is TRBV12-2; the table's D call of TRBD1 was not tested on the DNA. TRBV12-2 is given as a pseudogene. The CDR3 consists of 15 residues.

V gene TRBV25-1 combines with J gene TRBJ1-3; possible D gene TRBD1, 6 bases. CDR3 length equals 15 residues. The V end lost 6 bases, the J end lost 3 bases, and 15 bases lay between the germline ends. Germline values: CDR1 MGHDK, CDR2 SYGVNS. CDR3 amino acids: CASRGTSWGGNTIYF. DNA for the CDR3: TGTGCCAGCAGGGGGACATCATGGGGTGGAAACACCATATATTTT.

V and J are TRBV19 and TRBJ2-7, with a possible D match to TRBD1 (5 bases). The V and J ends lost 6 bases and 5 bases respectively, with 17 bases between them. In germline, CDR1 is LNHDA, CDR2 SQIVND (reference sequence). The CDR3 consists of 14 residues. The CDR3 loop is CASSGPQGLHEQYF. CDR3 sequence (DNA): TGTGCCAGTAGCGGACCCCAGGGTTTGCACGAGCAGTACTTC.